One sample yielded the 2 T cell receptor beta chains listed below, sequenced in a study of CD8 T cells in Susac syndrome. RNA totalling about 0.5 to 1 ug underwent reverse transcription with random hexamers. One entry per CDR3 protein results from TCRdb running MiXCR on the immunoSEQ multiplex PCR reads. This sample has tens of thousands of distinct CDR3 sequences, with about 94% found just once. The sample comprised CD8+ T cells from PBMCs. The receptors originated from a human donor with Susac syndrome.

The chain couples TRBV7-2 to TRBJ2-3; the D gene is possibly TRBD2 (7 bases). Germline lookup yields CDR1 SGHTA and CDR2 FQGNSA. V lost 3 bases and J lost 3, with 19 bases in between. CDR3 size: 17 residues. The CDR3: CASSLAGGASGTDTQYF. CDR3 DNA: TGTGCCAGCAGCTTGGCTGGGGGGGCTTCGGGGACAGATACGCAGTATTTT.

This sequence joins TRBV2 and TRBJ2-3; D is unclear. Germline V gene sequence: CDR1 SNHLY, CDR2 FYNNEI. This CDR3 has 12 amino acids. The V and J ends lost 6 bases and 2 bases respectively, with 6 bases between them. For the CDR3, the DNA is TGTGCCAGCAGAGGTCTCACAGATACGCAGTATTTT. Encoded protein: CASRGLTDTQYF.